A single sample is the source of the 27 T cell receptor beta chains below, sequenced in a study of blood T cell repertoires in COVID-19. TCRdb keeps only in-frame clones here, not all; method: immunoSEQ multiplex PCR. The sample holds approximately 130,000 clones; approximately 89% are singletons and the top ten take around 4.5%. The specimen was peripheral blood. These receptors all stem from a human donor in a cohort sampled during active COVID-19.

This clone was counted a single time. The chain couples TRBV29-1 to TRBJ1-1; perhaps TRBD1 as D (5 bases). The CDR3 loop spans 16 amino acids. V was pared by 2 bases and J by 4 bases, with 20 bases between. Germline CDR1 and CDR2: SQVTM and ANQGSEA. CDR3 DNA sequence: TGCAGCGTTGAATGGCAGATGGGGGGATCGGGCACTGAAGCTTTCTTT. This encodes CSVEWQMGGSGTEAFF.

The V call is TRBV5-1, the J call TRBJ1-2, with 7 bases identical to TRBD1. The germline CDR1 and CDR2 sequences are SGHRS and YFSETQ. The CDR3 covers 13 residues. The junction had 8 bases not matched to a gene; V was cut back by 4 bases and J by 8 bases. The DNA for the CDR3 is TGCGCCAGCAGCCCCGGAACAGGGGAAGGCTACACCTTC. This gives the protein CASSPGTGEGYTF. Complete variable domain (other parts from reference TRBV5-1 and TRBJ1-2): KAGVTQTPRYLIKTRGQQVTLSCSPISGHRSVSWYQQTPGQGLQFLFEYFSETQRNKGNFPGRFSGRQFSNSRSEMNVSTLELGDSALYLCASSPGTGEGYTFGSGTRLTVV.

The V and J genes are TRBV7-2 and TRBJ2-3; 9 bases agree with TRBD2. The CDR3 length is 14 residues. J gave up 6 bases and V 1 base, and 2 bases lay outside the gene matches. CDR1 and CDR2 from the germline V gene are SGHTA and FQGNSA. The CDR3 protein is CASSLDSGSDTQYF. The CDR3 region has the DNA TGTGCCAGCAGCTTAGATAGCGGGAGTGATACGCAGTATTTT.

This chain joins TRBV15 and TRBJ2-3; a possible D gene is TRBD2 (6 bases). The V end lost 7 bases, the J end lost 0 bases, and 14 bases lay between the germline ends. The CDR3 runs 15 residues. CDR1 and CDR2 from the germline V gene are LNHNV and YYDKDF (reference sequence). The CDR3 protein is CATKELAASTDTQYF. CDR3 DNA sequence: TGTGCCACCAAGGAATTAGCGGCTAGCACAGATACGCAGTATTTT.

The J gene is TRBJ1-1, the V gene TRBV4-3; 8 nucleotides agree with TRBD1. Germline V gene lookup returns CDR1 LGHNA and CDR2 YSLEER. This CDR3 is 15 amino acids long. Trimming removed 6 bases from V and 1 base from J; junction bases left unmatched: 7. The CDR3 here is CASRGAGTGNTEAFF. The CDR3 region has the DNA TGCGCCAGCAGGGGAGCGGGGACAGGGAACACTGAAGCTTTCTTT.

The chain couples TRBV30 to TRBJ2-4, with 8 bases identical to TRBD2. The germline V gene has CDR1 GTSNPN and CDR2 SVGIG (reference sequence). The V segment lost 2 bases and the J segment 0 bases; nucleotides outside the gene matches: 6. CDR3 length equals 16 residues. The DNA for the CDR3 is TGTGCCTGGAGTCTTGTAGCGGGGCTAGCCAAAAACATTCAGTACTTC. It translates to CAWSLVAGLAKNIQYF.

This rearrangement joins TRBV7-9 to TRBJ2-3; D is perhaps TRBD2 (5 bases). The V gene lost 5 bases and the J gene lost 8 bases, with 14 bases spanning the gap. The CDR3 contains 13 residues. CDR1 SEHNR and CDR2 FQNEAQ come from the germline V gene (reference sequence). CDR3 nucleotide sequence: TGTGCCAGCAGCACATGGACTCAGGTTACGCAGTATTTT. Translated, it gives CASSTWTQVTQYF.

The chain joins TRBV9 to TRBJ2-2; no firm D call. The V and J ends lost 3 bases and 5 bases respectively, with 17 bases between them. There are 16 residues in the CDR3. CDR1 and CDR2 (germline): SGDLS, YYNGEE. CDR3 region: CASSETLTTGTGELFF. The CDR3 DNA is TGTGCCAGCAGCGAGACCCTCACTACTGGGACCGGGGAGCTGTTTTTT.

The chain uses TRBV2 and TRBJ2-1; D is ambiguous. V shed 2 bases and J shed 3 bases, with 5 bases lying between them. Germline V lookup: CDR1 SNHLY, CDR2 FYNNEI. The CDR3 has 13 amino acids. The CDR3 loop reads CASSERYYNEQFF. The CDR3 DNA is TGTGCCAGCAGTGAACGCTACTACAATGAGCAGTTCTTC.

The chain uses TRBV12-3 or TRBV12-4 and TRBJ1-1; maybe TRBD1 (6 bases). V lost 1 base to trimming and J lost 9 bases, with 9 bases between them. This CDR3 has 12 residues. In DNA, the CDR3 is TGTGCCAGCAGTTTAGGGACAGCTCAAGCTTTCTTT. Translating gives CASSLGTAQAFF.

The chain uses TRBV11-2 and TRBJ1-1; TRBD1 matches 7 bases. The germline V gene has CDR1 SGHAT and CDR2 FQNNGV. V was pared by 1 base and J by 11 bases, with 13 bases of the junction left unmatched. The CDR3 totals 15 residues. This CDR3 is CASSLAVRGSAGAFF. The CDR3 region has the DNA TGTGCCAGCAGCTTAGCGGTCAGGGGGTCCGCTGGCGCTTTCTTT.

The sample holds one count of this clone. This chain connects TRBV7-2 to TRBJ2-4, with D maybe TRBD2 (6 bases). The germline V and J ends were trimmed by 5 bases and 0 bases, with 11 bases remaining between them. Per the germline V gene, CDR1 is SGHTA and CDR2 is FQGNSA. CDR3 length: 15 residues. The CDR3 DNA sequence: TGTGCCAGCAGCCGGGAGTACCTAGCCAAAAACATTCAGTACTTC. Translation: CASSREYLAKNIQYF.

This chain joins TRBV4-3 and TRBJ2-1; 11 bases fit TRBD2. The ends lost 1 base at V and 5 bases at J; junction bases unmatched: 7. Per the germline V gene, CDR1 is LGHNA and CDR2 is YSLEER. The CDR3 has 17 residues. CDR3 in amino acids: CASSQVLAGGRNNEQFF. The CDR3 coding sequence is TGCGCCAGCAGCCAAGTCCTAGCGGGGGGTAGGAACAATGAGCAGTTCTTC.

This clone has a single count. V and J are TRBV14 and TRBJ2-7, with D perhaps TRBD2 (6 bases). Per germline, CDR1 SGHDN and CDR2 FVKESK. The CDR3 runs to 14 residues. V dropped 2 bases and J dropped 6 bases, with 14 bases sitting between them. Written as DNA, the CDR3 is TGTGCCAGCAGCCAAAGGGGACTCATCGGCGAGCAGTACTTC. Its translation: CASSQRGLIGEQYF.

The chain couples TRBV12-5 to TRBJ2-3, with 9 positions matching TRBD2. V lost 5 bases to trimming and J lost 1 base; unmatched junction nucleotides: 10. The germline V gene encodes CDR1 LGHNT and CDR2 FRNRAP. The CDR3 extends over 17 amino acids. The CDR3 DNA follows: TGTGCTAGTGGTCCTAGGAGCGGGGGGCCACGCACAGATACGCAGTATTTT. It yields the protein CASGPRSGGPRTDTQYF. The variable domain in full, with the rest retrieved from reference TRBV12-5 and TRBJ2-3, is DARVTQTPRHKVTEMGQEVTMRCQPILGHNTVFWYRQTMMQGLELLAYFRNRAPLDDSGMPKDRFSAEMPDATLATLKIQPSEPRDSAVYFCASGPRSGGPRTDTQYFGPGTRLTVL.

The V call is TRBV7-9, the J call TRBJ2-2; D is perhaps TRBD2 (5 bases). The CDR3 loop spans 12 amino acids. Trimming removed 11 bases from V and 2 bases from J, with 9 bases in between. Looked up from germline, CDR1 is SEHNR and CDR2 is FQNEAQ (reference sequence). This CDR3 is CARAANTGELFF. The CDR3 DNA follows: TGTGCCCGAGCGGCCAACACCGGGGAGCTGTTTTTT.

Only one count was recorded for this clone. The chain combines TRBV2 with TRBJ1-2; possible D gene TRBD1, 5 bases. CDR1 SNHLY and CDR2 FYNNEI come from the germline V gene. The ends were cut back, 1 base at V and 2 bases at J, with 11 bases in the middle. The CDR3 is made up of 15 amino acids. CDR3 coding DNA: TGTGCCAGCAGTGAAGGGGGCGTCGGGAACTATGGCTACACCTTC. It translates to CASSEGGVGNYGYTF.

The rearrangement uses TRBV7-8 and TRBJ1-2, with unresolved D. The CDR3 extends over 13 amino acids. Trimming removed 5 bases at V and 5 bases at J, with 12 bases between. Germline V gene data show CDR1 as SGHVS and CDR2 as FQNEAQ. DNA of the CDR3: TGTGCCAGCAGCAGAAGGACTGGATATGGCTACACCTTC. Its translation is CASSRRTGYGYTF.

This chain uses TRBV7-2 with TRBJ2-1; 8 positions match TRBD2. V was pared by 5 bases and J by 4 bases, with 13 bases of the junction left unmatched. Germline V CDR1 and CDR2: SGHTA, FQGNSA. The CDR3 has 17 residues. CDR3 residues: CASSPTPSGGLYNEQFF. The CDR3 DNA reads TGTGCCAGCAGCCCAACCCCGAGCGGGGGCCTTTACAATGAGCAGTTCTTC.

The genes are TRBV7-2 and TRBJ2-2, with a possible D match to TRBD2 (7 bases). The V end was cut by 4 bases, the J end by 2 bases, with 17 bases between. The CDR3 length is 17 residues. CDR1 SGHTA and CDR2 FQGNSA come from the germline V gene. CDR3: CASSSSGGRANTGELFF. The CDR3, as DNA: TGTGCCAGCAGCTCTTCGGGGGGCAGGGCTAACACCGGGGAGCTGTTTTTT.

This sequence joins TRBV10-3 and TRBJ1-1; D not resolved. The CDR3 contains 11 residues. Per the germline V gene, CDR1 is ENHRY and CDR2 is SYGVKD. V was cut by 1 base and J by 6 bases, with 3 bases left in between. CDR3 loop: CAISEWPEAFF. CDR3 DNA sequence: TGTGCCATCAGTGAGTGGCCTGAAGCTTTCTTT.

The chain employs TRBV21-1 and TRBJ1-1. TRBV21-1 represents a pseudogene. The CDR3 totals 16 residues. The CDR3 nucleotides are TGTGCCAGCAGCTTTGTCGGGGATGATGTGAACACTGAAGCTTTCTTT. As protein: CASSFVGDDVNTEAFF.

This rearrangement joins TRBV27 to TRBJ1-3; TRBD1 aligns across 9 bases. Losses at the gene ends were 7 bases for V and 4 bases for J; bases not matched to a gene: 8. The CDR3 length is 15 residues. Germline-derived CDR1 and CDR2 are MNHEY and SMNVEV (reference sequence). The chain's CDR3 is CASKIGQGSGNTIYF. In DNA form, the CDR3 reads TGTGCCAGCAAAATCGGACAGGGGTCAGGAAACACCATATATTTT.

Only one count was recorded for this clone. The chain employs TRBV7-6 and TRBJ2-7; TRBD2 matches at 11 bases. The CDR3 length is 17 residues. J was trimmed by 3 bases and V by 5 bases; bases with no gene match: 12. The germline CDR1 and CDR2 sequences are SGHVS and FNYEAQ. The CDR3 DNA is TGTGCCAGCAGCCGATTTGCTAGCGGGGGGCCGTTCTACGAGCAGTACTTC. Residues: CASSRFASGGPFYEQYF.

The J gene is TRBJ2-5, the V gene TRBV19; tentatively, D is TRBD2 (6 bases). V lost 5 bases and J lost 6, with 22 bases in between. This CDR3 is 16 amino acids long. The germline CDR1 and CDR2 sequences are LNHDA and SQIVND (reference sequence). The CDR3 sequence is CASSLSWTTREQTQYF. In nucleotides, the CDR3 is TGTGCCAGTAGTCTGTCATGGACTACTCGGGAACAGACCCAGTACTTC. The complete variable domain, with remaining parts taken from reference TRBV19 and TRBJ2-5, reads DGGITQSPKYLFRKEGQNVTLSCEQNLNHDAMYWYRQDPGQGLRLIYYSQIVNDFQKGDIAEGYSVSREKKESFPLTVTSAQKNPTAFYLCASSLSWTTREQTQYFGPGTRLLVL.

This clone has a handful of counts. V gene TRBV11-2 combines with J gene TRBJ2-7; 8 positions agree with TRBD1. Germline CDR1 reads SGHAT; CDR2 reads FQNNGV. The CDR3 sequence is 15 residues long. J was trimmed by 1 base and V by 8 bases; bases with no gene match: 10. The CDR3 DNA sequence: TGTGCCAGCGGTCGGACAGGGATCTATTCCTACGAGCAGTACTTC. Encoded protein: CASGRTGIYSYEQYF.

The V gene is TRBV24-1, the J gene TRBJ1-2; the D is unclear. V was pared by 0 bases and J by 4 bases, with 5 bases between. The CDR3 extends over 13 amino acids. From germline, CDR1 is KGHDR and CDR2 SFDVKD. CDR3 nucleotides: TGTGCCACCAGTGATTTGGTCGGCTATGGCTACACCTTC. It encodes CATSDLVGYGYTF.